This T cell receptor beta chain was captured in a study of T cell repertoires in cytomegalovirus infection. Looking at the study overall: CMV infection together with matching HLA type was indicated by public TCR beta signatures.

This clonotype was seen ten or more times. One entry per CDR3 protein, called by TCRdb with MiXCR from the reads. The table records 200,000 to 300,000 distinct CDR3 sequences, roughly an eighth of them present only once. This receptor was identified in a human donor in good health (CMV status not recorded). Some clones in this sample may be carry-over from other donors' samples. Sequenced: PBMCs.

This CDR3 is CASSLQDRGPNEQFF. In DNA form, the CDR3 reads TGTGCCAGCAGCTTACAGGACAGGGGGCCGAATGAGCAGTTCTTC. The chain employs TRBV7-2 and TRBJ2-1; 11 bases agree with TRBD1. From germline, CDR1 is SGHTA and CDR2 FQGNSA. V was clipped by 2 bases and J by 7 bases; unmatched bases: 4. This CDR3 region has 15 residues.